One sample yielded the 21 T cell receptor beta chains listed below, sequenced in a study of neoadjuvant nivolumab and ipilimumab in lung cancer. This table comes from immunoSEQ multiplex PCR, and its TCRdb copy is limited to in-frame clones, with some not included. The data show under 9,500 clones, around 85% seen once. The sequences come from tumor tissue, collected after neoadjuvant nivolumab, alone or with ipilimumab, at or shortly before surgery. All receptors derive from an adult with non-small cell lung cancer.

The chain has TRBV6-6 and TRBJ2-3; unclear D gene. The germline CDR1 and CDR2 sequences are MNHNY and SVGAGI (reference sequence). With 0 bases removed from V and 0 bases from J, the gap between germline ends came to 10 bases. This CDR3 region has 16 residues. The chain's CDR3 is CASSYSMGYSTDTQYF. The CDR3 DNA is TGTGCCAGCAGTTACTCGATGGGCTACAGCACAGATACGCAGTATTTT.

This chain connects TRBV30 to TRBJ1-5, with D possibly being TRBD1 (6 bases). The CDR3 is made up of 15 amino acids. The germline V and J ends were trimmed by 3 bases and 4 bases, with 16 bases remaining between them. Germline V gives CDR1 GTSNPN, CDR2 SVGIG (reference sequence). CDR3 coding DNA: TGTGCCTGGAGCTGGGGGGGCTCCTATAATCAGCCCCAGCATTTT. Protein: CAWSWGGSYNQPQHF.

V gene TRBV5-1 combines with J gene TRBJ1-2, with 7 nucleotides matching TRBD1. Trimming at V came to 2 bases and at J to 6 bases, leaving 10 bases not matched to a gene. This CDR3 spans 15 amino acids. Germline lookup yields CDR1 SGHRS and CDR2 YFSETQ. The CDR3 DNA reads TGCGCCAGCAGCTTAGAAACCCCGGGACAGAATGGCTACACCTTC. Its protein is CASSLETPGQNGYTF.

V is TRBV11-3 and J is TRBJ2-5; D is possibly TRBD2 (5 bases). The V gene lost 5 bases and the J gene lost 7 bases, with 17 bases spanning the gap. The CDR3 is 14 residues long. Germline CDR1 and CDR2: SGHNT and YENEEA. Written as DNA, the CDR3 is TGTGCCAGCAGCCCTTCTAGCCGGGTTGGGACCCAGTACTTC. This sequence encodes CASSPSSRVGTQYF.

The chain joins TRBV28 to TRBJ2-5; 9 bases agree with TRBD1. Germline CDR1 is MDHEN and CDR2 is SYDVKM. Trimming removed 5 bases from V and 2 bases from J; junction bases left unmatched: 6. This CDR3 region has 15 residues. CDR3 DNA sequence: TGTGCCAGCAGTCAACAGGGGGCAGGACAAGAGACCCAGTACTTC. This encodes CASSQQGAGQETQYF.

The chain has TRBV5-1 and TRBJ2-1, with TRBD2 matching over 12 bases. The CDR3 is 18 residues long. After removal of 4 bases from V and 5 bases from J, the junction contained 13 bases not matched to a gene. Looked up from germline, CDR1 is SGHRS and CDR2 is YFSETQ. CDR3 DNA: TGCGCCAGCAGCCCCAGGGGCGCCACTAGCGGGGGGAACAATGAGCAGTTCTTC. This codes for CASSPRGATSGGNNEQFF.

A note on this clone: The same CDR3 is also encoded by other DNA sequences in this sample. The chain recombines TRBV5-1 with TRBJ2-5; TRBD2 matches 7 bases. V shed 5 bases and J 3 bases; nucleotides not matched to a gene: 10. The germline V gene has CDR1 SGHRS and CDR2 YFSETQ. The CDR3 has 15 amino acids. CDR3 sequence: CASRAYSGAEETQYF. As DNA, the CDR3 is TGCGCCAGCAGAGCGTACAGCGGGGCCGAAGAGACCCAGTACTTC.

The chain links TRBV10-3 to TRBJ2-7; D is uncertain. V lost 0 bases, J lost 6 bases, and 12 bases lay in between. The CDR3 runs to 14 residues. Germline CDR1 and CDR2: ENHRY and SYGVKD. The CDR3 DNA follows: TGTGCCATCAGTGAGTCGTTAGGTAGCTTCGAGCAGTACTTC. It encodes CAISESLGSFEQYF.

The chain employs TRBV4-1 and TRBJ2-7; 7 positions match TRBD1. Germline V gene data show CDR1 as MGHRA and CDR2 as YSYEKL. The CDR3 runs 14 residues. V lost 4 bases and J lost 10; bases outside the gene matches: 13. This CDR3 reads CASSRIPGTEDQYF. The DNA for the CDR3 is TGCGCCAGCAGCCGTATACCCGGGACAGAAGATCAGTACTTC.

This clone was seen only once. The chain employs TRBV4-1 and TRBJ2-7; D tentatively fits TRBD1 or TRBD2 (6 bases each). The CDR3 extends over 14 amino acids. CDR1 and CDR2 from the germline V gene are MGHRA and YSYEKL. V shed 3 bases and J shed 3 bases, with 12 bases lying between them. The CDR3 DNA reads as TGCGCCAGCAGCCAGGGCGAGGGGGGCTACGAGCAGTACTTC. It encodes CASSQGEGGYEQYF.

The chain links TRBV5-4 to TRBJ1-1; D remains unclear. Germline lookup yields CDR1 SGHNT and CDR2 YYREEE (reference sequence). The V end was cut by 2 bases, the J end by 0 bases, with 5 bases between. The CDR3 runs 13 residues. In DNA, the CDR3 is TGTGCCAGCAGCTTTAGTGTGAACACTGAAGCTTTCTTT. This translates into CASSFSVNTEAFF.

The chain employs TRBV7-8 and TRBJ2-7; the D gene could be TRBD1 or TRBD2 (5 bases each). The germline V gene has CDR1 SGHVS and CDR2 FQNEAQ. Trimming stripped 11 bases from V and 9 bases from J, with 23 bases between. The CDR3 is 13 amino acids. CDR3 residues: CARPGPPSSRQYF. The CDR3 DNA follows: TGTGCCCGCCCGGGACCGCCATCCTCTCGGCAGTACTTC.

This clone was observed a handful of times. The CDR3 reads CASSFLAGVGTDTQYF. In DNA, the CDR3 is TGTGCCAGCAGCTTCTTAGCGGGGGTAGGCACAGATACGCAGTATTTT. The chain combines TRBV9 with TRBJ2-3, with 9 bases matching TRBD2. This CDR3 region has 16 residues. Per germline, CDR1 SGDLS and CDR2 YYNGEE. The V gene end was trimmed by 4 bases and the J gene end by 1 base; junction bases not matched to a gene: 7.

This clone was counted only a few times. The rearrangement uses TRBV7-6 and TRBJ2-1; D is undetermined. Germline V lookup: CDR1 SGHVS, CDR2 FNYEAQ. V gave up 0 bases and J gave up 2 bases, with 8 bases separating them. CDR3 length: 15 residues. The chain's CDR3 is CASSLAGAAYNEQFF. In nucleotides, the CDR3 is TGTGCCAGCAGCTTAGCAGGAGCTGCCTACAATGAGCAGTTCTTC. Together with reference TRBV7-6 and TRBJ2-1, the CDR3 gives the full variable domain: GAGVSQSPRYKVTKRGQDVALRCDPISGHVSLYWYRQALGQGPEFLTYFNYEAQQDKSGLPNDRFSAERPEGSISTLTIQRTEQRDSAMYRCASSLAGAAYNEQFFGPGTRLTVL.

This clone was observed a few times. The rearrangement links TRBV4-2 to TRBJ2-3; a possible D gene is TRBD2 (6 bases). CDR1 LGHNA and CDR2 YNFKEQ come from the germline V gene. V was clipped by 4 bases and J by 0 bases, with 20 bases between them. The CDR3 sequence is 18 residues long. DNA of the CDR3: TGTGCCAGCAGCCTTCAGGTCGGGACTGATACTAGCACAGATACGCAGTATTTT. Protein: CASSLQVGTDTSTDTQYF.

The gene calls are TRBV6-1 and TRBJ1-1; no firm D call. The CDR3 runs to 13 residues. Looked up from germline, CDR1 is MNHNS and CDR2 is SASEGT. Trimming took 7 bases from V and 5 from J, leaving 14 bases between them. CDR3 bases: TGTGCCAGCACCATGACCCACAAGACTGAAGCTTTCTTT. Protein: CASTMTHKTEAFF.

The chain links TRBV5-4 to TRBJ1-2; the match to TRBD1 covers 10 bases. This CDR3 comprises 14 residues. Trimming took 0 bases from V and 7 from J; bases not matched to a gene: 3. Germline-derived CDR1 and CDR2 are SGHNT and YYREEE (reference sequence). For the CDR3, the DNA is TGTGCCAGCAGCTTGGGCGGGGACAGGGGTGGCTACACCTTC. Translated, it gives CASSLGGDRGGYTF.

By share, this clone counts as medium-sized. V usage is TRBV19 and J usage is TRBJ2-2, with TRBD1 as a possible D gene (5 bases). The CDR3 has 14 amino acids. Germline CDR1 and CDR2: LNHDA and SQIVND (reference sequence). V was cut by 7 bases and J by 2 bases, with 11 bases left in between. The DNA for the CDR3 is TGTGCCAGTAAAACCGGACACAACACCGGGGAGCTGTTTTTT. Its protein is CASKTGHNTGELFF. The full variable domain, with the rest looked up from reference TRBV19 and TRBJ2-2, is DGGITQSPKYLFRKEGQNVTLSCEQNLNHDAMYWYRQDPGQGLRLIYYSQIVNDFQKGDIAEGYSVSREKKESFPLTVTSAQKNPTAFYLCASKTGHNTGELFFGEGSRLTVL.

The V and J genes are TRBV29-1 and TRBJ2-2, with D hard to call. The germline V gene has CDR1 SQVTM and CDR2 ANQGSEA. Trimming left V 4 bases short and J 0 bases short, with 9 bases between. The CDR3 length is 14 residues. CDR3: CSVAFISNTGELFF. In DNA, the CDR3 is TGCAGCGTTGCGTTCATATCGAACACCGGGGAGCTGTTTTTT.

The chain combines TRBV6-1 with TRBJ2-7; maybe TRBD1 (6 bases). The V end was cut by 9 bases, the J end by 3 bases, with 12 bases between. Germline lookup yields CDR1 MNHNS and CDR2 SASEGT. This CDR3 comprises 12 residues. CDR3 in amino acids: CASQGQSYEQYF. The CDR3 DNA follows: TGTGCCAGTCAGGGGCAAAGCTACGAGCAGTACTTC.

This clone appeared a single time. The J gene is TRBJ1-6, the V gene TRBV2; D gene uncertain. This CDR3 is 17 amino acids long. V shed 7 bases and J shed 3 bases, with 19 bases lying between them. CDR1 is SNHLY and CDR2 is FYNNEI in the germline V gene. For the CDR3, the DNA is TGTGCCAGCACCAAACCCGTCCGGGCCAACTATAATTCACCCCTCCACTTT. Its protein is CASTKPVRANYNSPLHF.